This TCR beta chain came from a study of blood T cells in healthy people across ages (dated by TCRdb to the mid-2010s). In the study overall: In model experiments, template switching captured about one uniquely barcoded TCR beta cDNA molecule for every two T cells. To track age-related changes in TCR beta repertoire diversity, the study relied on deep sequencing normalized with unique cDNA molecular identifiers. Donors were grouped into four age groups: young (average roughly 17 years), middle-aged (under 40), aged (approximately 58) and long-lived (over 80). The study analyzed two additional independent replicas of 1 million unique cDNA reads from the same blood draw for two donors, one aged 18 to 29 and one aged 80 or older. Overall results and qualifications from the work: Estimates of total diversity from one million sequenced T cells were regarded as lower bounds and underestimates. Conclusive comparison of naive and antigen-experienced compartments was prevented by the profiling of bulk unsorted PBMCs. As age increased, observed TCR beta diversity per million T cells dropped in a roughly linear way, and a significant reduction was already evident by age approximately 40. Observed TCR beta diversity correlated strongly with the percentage of naive T cells measured by flow cytometry. Because donor CMV infection status was unknown, age-related changes in expanded clonotypes were potentially confounded. Compared with the aged group, the long-lived group had more naive CD4+ T cells, fewer expanded clones and increased TCR diversity, suggesting age selection.

Libraries were constructed by 5' RACE. The sequencer listed for this sample is Illumina HiSeq 2500. A second roughly 7 to 11 cycle PCR used a sample-barcoded 5' primer and a J-beta primer mix. A unique molecular identifier was introduced onto each TCR beta cDNA molecule by a template-switch 5' adaptor carrying 12 random nucleotides. At least 2.5 million CDR3-containing paired-end reads were obtained from each sample. First-strand cDNA was synthesized from all RNA with the Mint cDNA synthesis kit, primed by a TRBC-specific oligonucleotide. All cDNA was treated with uracil-DNA glycosylase and then went through a first 18-cycle PCR with the universal primers M1SS and BC2_uni_R. Per the original workflow: Normalization of each sample was performed by random selection of 1 million high-quality reads, each carrying a distinct molecular identifier. Reads with shared molecular identifiers were discarded instead of being binned into consensus sequences. MiTCR, with a Q25 quality threshold and the strictest error-elimination algorithm, was used for CDR3 identification, clonotype clustering and error correction. A nonparametric unseen species model using Euler transformation provided a lower-bound estimate of total TCR beta diversity. The public reads were reanalyzed by TCRdb: fastp trimming at Q25, MiXCR alignment, in-frame beta chains only. Rows are combined by CDR3 protein, so each entry shows the most common genes and DNA. TCRdb's processing, not the authors' own work, is the source of the V and J calls. The sample table shows about 570,000 distinct CDR3 sequences, and roughly a quarter are seen once. The top ten clones comprise 3% to 4% of the sample.

The 39 donors, aged 6 to 90 years, were systemically healthy Caucasian individuals from Russia. Each donor gave about 9.7 milliliters of peripheral blood, drawn into EDTA-treated Vacutainer tubes. Ficoll-Paque density-gradient centrifugation was used to isolate PBMCs, with at least 6 million per sample. Trizol reagent was used to extract total RNA from PBMCs, with at least 5.5 micrograms per sample. For every donor, an aliquot of PBMCs went through flow cytometry to measure the percentages of naive CD45RAhigh/CD27high T cells. V is reduced by 4 bases and J by 0 bases, leaving a spacing of 17 bases between them. CDR1 and CDR2 are read off the germline V gene as SGHDT and YYEEEE. Including the terminal cysteine and phenylalanine, the CDR3 comprises 17 residues. Only the CDR3 DNA stays, 51 bases, in frame from base 1. Turning to this clonotype: Its antigen is still unknown. Base qualities are missing; no much larger clone stands one base away.

These same records also appear under a second study, on T cells of mothers and their children. The second investigation adds: Nine systemically healthy Caucasian individuals, comprising three mothers and their six children, were included as donors. cDNA synthesis used all of the extracted RNA, with roughly 1.5 ug of RNA in each 15 ul reaction. In the second PCR, sample barcodes and 2-4 random nucleotides were introduced via the M1S primer. Over 8 million TCR beta CDR3 reads were obtained for each mother, and 2.5 million to 3.5 million reads were obtained for each child. In both related and unrelated pairs, thymic selection shapes the output of TCR recombination in a similar way, with inherited differences having only a minor effect. Normalized repertoire overlap was always found to be slightly, but never significantly, higher in related mother-child pairs than in unrelated mother-child pairs. Persistent microchimeric T cell clones were not detected, at a sensitivity of approximately 100 clones per million clonotypes. In the study, deep NGS was used to compare the TCR beta repertoires of mothers and children, and features distinguishing related mother-child pairs from unrelated individuals were sought. Mothers averaged about 40 +/- 4 years of age and children averaged roughly 12 +/- 4 years. After adapter ligation with NEBNext reagents, the libraries were sequenced on Illumina HiSeq 2000 with 100+100 nt paired-end reads. To prevent cross-contamination, the mother and child libraries were prepared one month apart and sequenced in separate runs. For each donor, somewhere between about 500,000 and 2,300,000 distinct TCR beta clonotypes were identified. Naive TCR beta clonotypes were estimated from low-frequency clonotypes matched to each donor's FACS-determined naive share, without sorting.

The chain joins TRBV5-6 to TRBJ2-1; TRBD1 might be the D gene, on 7 matching bases. The sequenced sample consisted of blood. This sequence was found in a boy under 10 years old in good health. The DNA is TGTGCCAGCAGCGGAGGGACAGTGCTAGACTCCTACAATGAGCAGTTCTTC. The encoded protein is CASSGGTVLDSYNEQFF.